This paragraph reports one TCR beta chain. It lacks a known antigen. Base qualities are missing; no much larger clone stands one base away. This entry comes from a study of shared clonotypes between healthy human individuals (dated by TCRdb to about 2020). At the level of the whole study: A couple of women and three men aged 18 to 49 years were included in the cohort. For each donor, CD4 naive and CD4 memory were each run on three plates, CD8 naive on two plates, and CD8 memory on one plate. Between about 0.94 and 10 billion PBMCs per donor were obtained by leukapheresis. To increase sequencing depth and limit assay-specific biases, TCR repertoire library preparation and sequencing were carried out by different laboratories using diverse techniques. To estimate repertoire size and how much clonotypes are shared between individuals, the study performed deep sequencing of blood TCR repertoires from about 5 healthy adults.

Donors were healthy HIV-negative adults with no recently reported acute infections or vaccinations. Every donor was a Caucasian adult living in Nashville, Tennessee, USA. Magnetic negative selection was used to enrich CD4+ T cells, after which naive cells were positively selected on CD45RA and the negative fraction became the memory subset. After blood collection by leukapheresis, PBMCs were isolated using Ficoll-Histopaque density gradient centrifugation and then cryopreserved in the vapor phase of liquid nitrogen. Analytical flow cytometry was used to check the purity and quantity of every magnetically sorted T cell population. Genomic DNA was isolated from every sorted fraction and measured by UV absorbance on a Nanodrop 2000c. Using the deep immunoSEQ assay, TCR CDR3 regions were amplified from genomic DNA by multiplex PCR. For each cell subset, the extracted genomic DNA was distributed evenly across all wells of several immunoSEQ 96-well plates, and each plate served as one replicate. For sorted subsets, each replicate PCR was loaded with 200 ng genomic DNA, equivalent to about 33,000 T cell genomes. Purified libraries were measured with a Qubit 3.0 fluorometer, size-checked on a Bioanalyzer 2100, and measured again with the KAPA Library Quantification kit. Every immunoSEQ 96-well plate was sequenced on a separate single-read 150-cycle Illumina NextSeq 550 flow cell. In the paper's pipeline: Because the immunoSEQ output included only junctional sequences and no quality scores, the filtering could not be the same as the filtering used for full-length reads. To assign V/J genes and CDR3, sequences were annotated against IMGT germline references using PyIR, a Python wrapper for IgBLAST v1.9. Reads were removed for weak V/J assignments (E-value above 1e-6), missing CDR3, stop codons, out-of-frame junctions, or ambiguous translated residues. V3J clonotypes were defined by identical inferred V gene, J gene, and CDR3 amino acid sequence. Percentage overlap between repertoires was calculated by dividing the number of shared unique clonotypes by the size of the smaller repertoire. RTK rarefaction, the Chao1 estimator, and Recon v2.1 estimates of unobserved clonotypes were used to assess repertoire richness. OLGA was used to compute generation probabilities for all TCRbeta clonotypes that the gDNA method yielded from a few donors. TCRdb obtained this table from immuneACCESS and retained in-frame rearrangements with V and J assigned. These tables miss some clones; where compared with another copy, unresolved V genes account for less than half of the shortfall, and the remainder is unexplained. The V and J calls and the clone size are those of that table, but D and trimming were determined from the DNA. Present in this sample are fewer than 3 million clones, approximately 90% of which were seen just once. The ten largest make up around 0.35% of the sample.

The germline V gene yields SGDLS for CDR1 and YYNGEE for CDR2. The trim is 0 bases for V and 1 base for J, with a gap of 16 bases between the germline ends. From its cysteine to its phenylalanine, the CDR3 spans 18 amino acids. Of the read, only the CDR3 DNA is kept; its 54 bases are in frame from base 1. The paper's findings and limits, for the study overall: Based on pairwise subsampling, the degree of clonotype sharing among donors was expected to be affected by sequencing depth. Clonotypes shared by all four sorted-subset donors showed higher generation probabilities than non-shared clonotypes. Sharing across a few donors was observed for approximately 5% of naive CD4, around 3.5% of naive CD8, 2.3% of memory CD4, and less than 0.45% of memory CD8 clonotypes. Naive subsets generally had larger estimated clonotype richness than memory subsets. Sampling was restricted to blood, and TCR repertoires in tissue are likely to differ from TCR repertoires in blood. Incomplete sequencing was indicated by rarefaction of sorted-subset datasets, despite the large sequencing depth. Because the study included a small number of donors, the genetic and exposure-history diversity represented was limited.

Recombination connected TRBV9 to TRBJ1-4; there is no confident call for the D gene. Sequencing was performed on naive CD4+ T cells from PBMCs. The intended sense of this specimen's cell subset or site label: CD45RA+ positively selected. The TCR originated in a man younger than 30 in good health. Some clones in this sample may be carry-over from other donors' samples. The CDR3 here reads CASSVGLGTRGTNEKLFF. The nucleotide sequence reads TGTGCCAGCAGCGTAGGTTTAGGAACTCGAGGAACTAATGAAAAACTGTTTTTT.